This T cell receptor beta chain was captured in a study of human T cells and chemical hapten exposure. Whole-study results and caveats: Controls had significantly fewer large CDR3 similarity clusters than were formed by expanded TCRs. Counts of TCRs above 1 in 1000 frequency stayed unchanged with DPC sensitization.

This clonotype was found many times. Antigen unknown. Regarding time point: pre-sensitization, week 0. Treatment specified: therapeutic diphenylcyclopropenone sensitization with weekly scalp DPC. Original analysis: Counts of TCRs in each sample centred on a median of 95,638 and extended from approximately 21,000 to 630,000. Using its own MiXCR run on the RACE reads, TCRdb lists one record per CDR3 protein. Here the V and J calls rest on TCRdb's processing, not on the authors' analysis. Of 380,000 or so distinct CDR3 sequences in the sample, 4.5% to 5.5% are singletons; the top ten hold around 8.6%. The germline CDR1 and CDR2 sequences are SGHRS and YFSETQ. V lost 0 bases to trimming and J lost 3 bases; unmatched junction nucleotides: 3. The CDR3 runs to 15 residues.

Sequences were derived from whole blood, sampled in connection with sensitization to the hapten diphenylcyclopropenone (DPC). This receptor was obtained from a woman between 18 and 29 years old with alopecia areata. Some clones in this sample may be carry-over from other donors' samples. The chain links TRBV5-1 to TRBJ2-3; 8 bases match TRBD2. CDR3 nucleotide sequence: TGCGCCAGCAGCTTGGTTAGCGGGGAAACAGATACGCAGTATTTT. Translating gives CASSLVSGETDTQYF.